These T cell receptor beta chains were read from a single sample in a study of blood T cell repertoires in COVID-19. TCRdb's table, derived via immunoSEQ multiplex PCR, lists solely in-frame clones and lacks some. The profile covers hundreds of thousands of clones, with over 75% appearing a single time and more than 2% taken by the ten largest. Source material: PBMCs or T cells enriched from blood (not recorded which). These receptors were taken from a woman between 40 and 50 years old with acute COVID-19. CDR3s include the opening cysteine and the closing phenylalanine or tryptophan. Each record gives: V gene, D gene, J gene, clone size, CDR3 length, CDR3 protein, CDR3 DNA. The D gene is left open where the match is weak. Where a row states a size, it is once, few, many or the class of an expanded clone; other rows omit it.

TRBV3-1/TRBV3-2	TRBD1	TRBJ1-2	-	15	CASSSGTGQTNGYTF	TGTGCCAGCAGTAGTGGGACGGGACAGACTAATGGCTACACCTTC
TRBV6-1	-	TRBJ1-4	-	14	CASSDVRGGEKLFF	TGTGCCAGCAGTGACGTAAGGGGGGGAGAAAAACTGTTTTTT
TRBV3-1/TRBV3-2	-	TRBJ1-2	once	12	CASSQGLYGYTF	TGTGCCAGCAGCCAGGGCCTCTATGGCTACACCTTC
TRBV11-2	TRBD2	TRBJ2-2	-	16	CASSLTGGSNTGELFF	TGTGCCAGCAGCTTGACGGGGGGGTCGAACACCGGGGAGCTGTTTTTT
TRBV15	TRBD1	TRBJ1-5	-	15	CATSRVMQGAEPQHF	TGTGCCACCAGCAGAGTAATGCAGGGGGCAGAGCCCCAGCATTTT
TRBV19	-	TRBJ2-3	-	13	CATAEGYTDTQYF	TGTGCCACCGCGGAGGGGTACACAGATACGCAGTATTTT
TRBV24-1	TRBD2	TRBJ2-1	-	16	CATSDTGTSGDREQFF	TGTGCCACCAGTGATACCGGGACTAGCGGGGATCGGGAGCAGTTCTTC
TRBV30	TRBD1	TRBJ2-3	-	16	CAWSARDRGYTDTQYF	TGTGCCTGGAGTGCTCGGGACAGGGGATACACAGATACGCAGTATTTT
TRBV27	-	TRBJ2-7	-	15	CASSLTAGRHYEQYF	TGTGCCAGCAGTCTCACTGCGGGCCGCCACTACGAGCAGTACTTC
TRBV2	-	TRBJ1-1	-	13	CARTRDRNTEAFF	TGTGCCAGGACCCGAGACAGGAACACTGAAGCTTTCTTT
TRBV5-5	TRBD1	TRBJ1-1	-	12	CASREDRVEAFF	TGTGCCAGCAGAGAGGACAGGGTTGAAGCTTTCTTT
TRBV27	TRBD2	TRBJ2-1	-	14	CASSYSGGSNEQFF	TGTGCCAGCAGTTATAGCGGGGGGTCCAATGAGCAGTTCTTC
TRBV5-6	-	TRBJ2-5	-	15	CASRGVSGYQETQYF	TGTGCCAGCAGGGGGGTGAGCGGGTACCAAGAGACCCAGTACTTC
TRBV2	-	TRBJ2-2	-	15	CASRGGTPNTGELFF	TGTGCCAGCAGGGGAGGGACACCCAACACCGGGGAGCTGTTTTTT
TRBV7-2	TRBD2	TRBJ2-1	-	15	CASSPPLAGVLEQFF	TGTGCCAGCAGCCCGCCACTAGCGGGGGTCCTCGAGCAGTTCTTC